The following is a TCR beta chain sequence with its context. This clonotype has a single count. Its antigen is still unknown. Within one base of it there is no much larger clone, and no base qualities were kept. Support from one read is weak. Library construction relied on RT-PCR. TCRdb records Illumina HiSeq 2500 as the sequencer. The public reads were run again by TCRdb, first through fastp at Q25 and then through MiXCR, and only productive beta chains were kept. Every distinct CDR3 protein forms one entry, paired with its most common genes and DNA. Present in this sample are about 540,000 distinct CDR3 sequences, around a quarter of which were seen just once. Around 2.8% of the sample is held by the ten biggest clonotypes. These data originate in a study of response to subunit inactivated influenza vaccine (dated by TCRdb to the late 2010s). Regarding the complete study: Deep quantitative T cell receptor repertoire profiling was used in the study to track responses to a trivalent subunit inactivated influenza vaccine.

From cysteine to phenylalanine, the CDR3 is 14 amino acids long. The read is trimmed to its CDR3 DNA, 42 bases read in frame from base 1. CDR1 and CDR2 were assigned from the germline V gene (reference sequence) as MNHEY and SMNVEV. The junction carries 10 bases between V and J, which are trimmed by 2 bases and 6 bases respectively. Points the paper makes about the study in general: The authors proposed that each seasonal influenza vaccination may bring in only a limited number of new T cells.

These data were likewise used in another study, on T cells expressing NK-cell markers. The second study, in turn, reports: 5'RACE template switching, by which a universal primer site and unique molecular identifiers were added, was used to make TCR beta cDNA libraries. Three sorted T-cell subsets (CD3+CD56+NKG2C+, CD3+CD56+NKG2C- and CD3+CD56-NKG2C+) from 8 or 9 donors had their TCR beta-chain repertoires profiled. Of the eight sequenced donors, seven were found to be HCMV-seropositive and one was found to be HCMV-seronegative. In several experiments an anti-gammadeltaTCR antibody was added to restrict sorting to alphabetaTCR-expressing T cells. For several donors, the dominant CD3+CD56+NKG2C+ clonotypes were among the top 10 CD8+ clonotypes and accounted for about 1.0-7.5% of CD8+ T cells. Those dominant clonotypes were again the most abundant among CD3+CD56-NKG2C+ cells in a handful of donors, at about 25-60.1%. It remained unclear whether the expanded NKG2C-expressing T cell clones were specific for HCMV antigens. The eight sequenced donors were randomly selected healthy volunteers, three men and five women. To determine HCMV serostatus, a commercial ELISA kit was used to detect HCMV-specific IgG in serum. Peripheral blood mononuclear cells were isolated from blood by Ficoll density gradient centrifugation. Magnetic immunoseparation with Miltenyi isolation kits was used to isolate CD4+ and CD8+ T cells from PBMC. cDNA synthesis was primed from the TCR beta constant segment and was followed by two successive PCR amplification steps. Sequencing of the libraries produced 2 x 150 bp reads on Illumina HiSeq 2000/2500, MiSeq or NextSeq. MIGEC handled demultiplexing of the reads and grouping by UMI, while MiTCR was used to assemble and quantify clonotypes. To exclude erroneous sequences, only TCR cDNA sequences supported by at least two reads were retained. The tcR package was used for downstream repertoire analysis, and clonotypes were matched between fractions using CDR3 nucleotide sequence together with V segment. VDJmatch was used to annotate antigen specificity against VDJdb, with one amino acid substitution in CDR3 permitted.

The chain uses TRBV27 and TRBJ2-2; a tentative D call is TRBD2 (6 bases match). The sample consisted of CD4+ T cells sorted from PBMCs, taken about 11 days after vaccination. The TCR comes from a man aged 50 to 60 who received an inactivated influenza vaccine. Donor details come from another sample of the same person, matched by shared clones. The CDR3 protein sequence reads: CASSLTSFPGELFF. The DNA sequence reads TGTGCCAGCAGTTTAACTAGCTTCCCCGGGGAGCTGTTTTTT.